This TCR beta chain was retrieved from a study of cytomegalovirus exposure and HLA in healthy donors. Germline CDR1 SGHAT, CDR2 FQNNGV. The CDR3 is made up of 13 amino acids. Trimming shortened V by 5 bases and J by 4 bases, and 11 bases separated the two germline ends. Both 60 Vbeta primers and 13 Jbeta primers went into the PCR. The protocol was immunoSEQ multiplex PCR, while the TCRdb copy is restricted to in-frame clones and leaves out a portion. This sample's table has tens of thousands of clones. The chain has TRBV11-2 and TRBJ1-1; no firm D call. Input material: PBMCs. This clonotype was obtained from a woman aged 55-70 years in good health and CMV-seronegative. The CDR3 DNA is TGTGCCAGCAGCCCCGGGAGGTCCACTGAAGCTTTCTTT. This sequence encodes CASSPGRSTEAFF.